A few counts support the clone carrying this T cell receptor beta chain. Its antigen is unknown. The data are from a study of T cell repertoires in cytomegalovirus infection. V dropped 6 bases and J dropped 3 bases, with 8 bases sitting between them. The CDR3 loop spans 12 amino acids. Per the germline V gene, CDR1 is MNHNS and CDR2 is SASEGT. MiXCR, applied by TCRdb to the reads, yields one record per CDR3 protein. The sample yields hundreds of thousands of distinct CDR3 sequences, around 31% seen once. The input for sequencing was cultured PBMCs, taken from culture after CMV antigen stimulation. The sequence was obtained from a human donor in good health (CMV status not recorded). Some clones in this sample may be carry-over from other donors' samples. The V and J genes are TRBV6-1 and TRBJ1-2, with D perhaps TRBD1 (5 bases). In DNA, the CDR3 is TGTGCCAGCAGGGGACGGGACTATGGCTACACCTTC. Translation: CASRGRDYGYTF.